The 8 T cell receptor beta chains below come from one sample, sequenced in a study of T-cell memory formation after mild COVID-19. TCRdb reanalysed the 5' RACE reads using MiXCR and keeps one entry per CDR3 protein. The profile covers under 300,000 distinct CDR3 sequences, with more than 15% appearing a single time and roughly 24% taken by the ten largest. The sample comprised PBMCs or a T cell subset sorted from them (not recorded which). These receptors were collected from a man aged 18 to 30 who had mild COVID-19 (a few samples of this study predate the infection). Cell type and time point are not known.

This clonotype has only a few counts. The V call is TRBV3-1, the J call TRBJ2-7, with D perhaps matching TRBD2 (6 bases). The CDR3 is 15 residues long. Germline CDR1 reads LGHDT; CDR2 reads YNNKEL (reference sequence). Trimming shortened V by 4 bases and J by 4 bases, and 17 bases separated the two germline ends. The CDR3, as DNA: TGTGCCAGCAGCCCACGAGGAGGGATGGATTACGAGCAGTACTTC. Protein product: CASSPRGGMDYEQYF.

The gene calls are TRBV10-3 and TRBJ1-3; 9 nucleotides match TRBD1. The CDR3 has 18 amino acids. CDR1 and CDR2 (germline): ENHRY, SYGVKD. After removal of 4 bases from V and 2 bases from J, the junction contained 12 bases not matched to a gene. The CDR3 DNA reads as TGTGCCATCAGTGGCCCGGGACAGGGAGGTTTAGCTGGAAACACCATATATTTT. Protein sequence: CAISGPGQGGLAGNTIYF.

This clonotype was counted a few times. V and J are TRBV7-3 and TRBJ2-3; D may be TRBD1 (5 bases). The CDR3 extends over 14 amino acids. Germline V CDR1 and CDR2: SGHTA, FQGTGA. The V and J ends lost 0 bases and 10 bases respectively, with 14 bases between them. CDR3 sequence: CASSLTDGAGAQYF. CDR3 nucleotide sequence: TGTGCCAGCAGCTTAACGGATGGGGCTGGTGCGCAGTATTTT.

In its sample, this clonotype was seen a few times. The chain carries TRBV6-5 and TRBJ2-1, with D perhaps TRBD2 (7 bases). The CDR3 totals 13 residues. The V and J ends lost 2 bases and 15 bases respectively, with 17 bases between them. Germline CDR1 and CDR2: MNHEY and SVGAGI. CDR3 sequence: CASSYTGGRVRFF. The CDR3 nucleotides read TGTGCCAGCAGTTACACGGGGGGCCGGGTAAGGTTCTTC.

At least ten counts were recorded for this clonotype. This rearrangement joins TRBV10-1 to TRBJ2-5; weak D call: TRBD2 (6 bases). The CDR3 length is 13 residues. Germline V gene sequence: CDR1 WNHNN, CDR2 SYGVQD (reference sequence). Trimming took 2 bases from V and 5 from J, leaving 9 bases between them. The CDR3: CASSERRVETQYF. DNA of the CDR3: TGCGCCAGCAGTGAGAGGAGGGTTGAGACCCAGTACTTC.

J is TRBJ2-5 and V is TRBV11-1, with 7 bases aligning to TRBD2. V was pared by 7 bases and J by 4 bases, with 9 bases of the junction left unmatched. Germline CDR1 is SGHAT and CDR2 is FQDESV (reference sequence). The CDR3 spans 14 residues. CDR3 nucleotides: TGTGCCAGCATCGAATCTTCTAGCGGAGAGACCCAGTACTTC. This gives the protein CASIESSSGETQYF.

This clonotype has only one observation. The chain recombines TRBV5-1 with TRBJ2-5, with D possibly being TRBD2 (5 bases). Trimming removed 4 bases at V and 5 bases at J, with 15 bases between. The CDR3 runs 14 residues. Germline V lookup: CDR1 SGHRS, CDR2 YFSETQ. CDR3 sequence reads: CASSKEGQAETQYF. CDR3 sequence (DNA): TGCGCCAGCAGCAAAGAGGGTCAAGCGGAGACCCAGTACTTC.

The chain carries TRBV7-9 and TRBJ1-5; the D is unclear. The length of the CDR3 is 14 residues. Germline CDR1 and CDR2: SEHNR and FQNEAQ (reference sequence). The ends were cut back, 5 bases at V and 6 bases at J, with 14 bases in the middle. CDR3 DNA sequence: TGTGCCAGCAGCCATGGGATTATCGGTCAGCCCCAGCATTTT. It is translated as CASSHGIIGQPQHF.